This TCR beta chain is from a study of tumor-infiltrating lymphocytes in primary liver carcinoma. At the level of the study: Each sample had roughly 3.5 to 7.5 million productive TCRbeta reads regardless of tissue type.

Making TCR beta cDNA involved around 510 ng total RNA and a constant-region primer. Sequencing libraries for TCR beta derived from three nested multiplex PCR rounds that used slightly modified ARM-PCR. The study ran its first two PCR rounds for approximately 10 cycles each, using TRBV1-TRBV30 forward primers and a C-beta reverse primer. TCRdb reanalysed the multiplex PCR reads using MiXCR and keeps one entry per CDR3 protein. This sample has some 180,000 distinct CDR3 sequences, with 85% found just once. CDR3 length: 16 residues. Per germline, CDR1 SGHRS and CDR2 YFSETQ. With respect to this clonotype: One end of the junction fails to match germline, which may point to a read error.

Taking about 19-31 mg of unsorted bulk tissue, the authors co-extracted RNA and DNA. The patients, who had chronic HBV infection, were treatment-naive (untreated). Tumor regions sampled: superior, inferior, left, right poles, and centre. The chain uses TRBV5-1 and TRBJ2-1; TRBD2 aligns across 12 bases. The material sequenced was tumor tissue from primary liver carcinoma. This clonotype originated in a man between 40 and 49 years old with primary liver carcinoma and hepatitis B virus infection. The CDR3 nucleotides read TGCGCCAACAGCCTCGGACTAGCGGGGACCTACAATGAGCAGTTCTTC. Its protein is CANSLGLAGTYNEQFF.